The 28 T cell receptor beta chains listed next were all sequenced from one sample in a study of cytomegalovirus exposure and HLA in healthy donors. PCR primers comprised 60 Vbeta and 13 Jbeta primers. Generated by immunoSEQ multiplex PCR, the TCRdb table keeps only in-frame clones and is missing some. This table has around 300,000 clones, 70% to 90% appearing once. Sequencing used PBMCs. Every receptor here comes from a woman aged 18-35 years in good health and CMV-seronegative.

V is TRBV14 and J is TRBJ1-5; 9 bases are shared with TRBD1. The CDR3 extends over 13 amino acids. CDR1 and CDR2 (germline): SGHDN, FVKESK. V lost 4 bases to trimming and J lost 7 bases; unmatched junction nucleotides: 2. CDR3 bases: TGTGCCAGCAGCCTCGGACAGGGGCAGCCCCAGCATTTT. Amino acids: CASSLGQGQPQHF.

The V gene is TRBV5-1, the J gene TRBJ1-3; TRBD1 aligns across 7 bases. After removal of 0 bases from V and 1 base from J, the junction contained 4 bases not matched to a gene. The germline V gene has CDR1 SGHRS and CDR2 YFSETQ. The CDR3 covers 16 residues. The CDR3 DNA sequence: TGCGCCAGCAGCTTGGCCCCAGGGGGTTCTGGAAACACCATATATTTT. Protein sequence: CASSLAPGGSGNTIYF.

Concerning this clone: Different DNA sequences within this sample yield the same CDR3. This rearrangement joins TRBV27 to TRBJ1-2, with TRBD1 identical over 7 bases. The CDR3 has 14 amino acids. Germline V CDR1 and CDR2: MNHEY, SMNVEV (reference sequence). V shed 5 bases, J shed 2 bases, and the junction held 5 bases outside the gene matches. The CDR3, as DNA: TGTGCCAGCAGTCCCCGGACAGGAAACTATGGCTACACCTTC. It translates to CASSPRTGNYGYTF.

This rearrangement joins TRBV30 to TRBJ2-1; 9 positions agree with TRBD1. After removal of 3 bases from V and 2 bases from J, the junction contained 2 bases not matched to a gene. Germline CDR1 reads GTSNPN; CDR2 reads SVGIG (reference sequence). This CDR3 is built from 14 residues. The CDR3 reads CAWSGTGPYNEQFF. CDR3 DNA: TGTGCCTGGAGCGGGACAGGGCCCTACAATGAGCAGTTCTTC.

The CDR3 bases are TGCGCCAGCAGCTTGTCAGGGTCTAACTATGGCTACACCTTC. Residues: CASSLSGSNYGYTF. The rearrangement links TRBV5-1 to TRBJ1-2; D perhaps matches TRBD1 (5 bases). V lost 1 base to trimming and J lost 0 bases, with 7 bases between them. CDR3 length equals 14 residues. Looked up from germline, CDR1 is SGHRS and CDR2 is YFSETQ.

This clone was found once. The J gene is TRBJ1-1, the V gene TRBV13; D perhaps matches TRBD1 (5 bases). From germline, CDR1 is PRHDT and CDR2 FYEKMQ (reference sequence). The CDR3 has 14 amino acids. Trimming took 1 base from V and 0 from J, leaving 6 bases between them. The CDR3 region is CASSLDRLNTEAFF. The DNA of the CDR3 is TGTGCCAGCAGCTTAGACAGGTTGAACACTGAAGCTTTCTTT.

J is TRBJ2-3 and V is TRBV9; TRBD1 agrees at 7 bases. The germline CDR1 and CDR2 sequences are SGDLS and YYNGEE. The CDR3 has 17 residues. The ends lost 3 bases at V and 4 bases at J; junction bases unmatched: 14. The CDR3 nucleotides are TGTGCCAGCAGCGGGGGCTCGGGACAGAATATCCCAGATACGCAGTATTTT. Its protein product is CASSGGSGQNIPDTQYF.

The chain recombines TRBV5-1 with TRBJ1-1; no clear D. The CDR3 length is 13 residues. V lost 7 bases and J 6 bases, leaving 16 bases between the germline ends. Per the germline V gene, CDR1 is SGHRS and CDR2 is YFSETQ. CDR3 amino acids: CASSIDEASEAFF. For the CDR3, the DNA is TGCGCCAGCTCGATTGATGAGGCGTCTGAAGCTTTCTTT.

The chain joins TRBV10-1 to TRBJ2-1, with 15 bases identical to TRBD2. V gave up 2 bases and J gave up 0 bases; unmatched junction bases: 2. Germline assignment: CDR1 WNHNN and CDR2 SYGVQD (reference sequence). The CDR3 totals 18 residues. The CDR3 region has the DNA TGCGCCAGCAGTGAGGGACTAGCGGGGGGGAGCTCCTACAATGAGCAGTTCTTC. It is translated as CASSEGLAGGSSYNEQFF.

The rearrangement uses TRBV7-6 and TRBJ1-4; 10 nucleotides agree with TRBD1. The V gene end was trimmed by 6 bases and the J gene end by 6 bases; junction bases not matched to a gene: 16. Looked up from germline, CDR1 is SGHVS and CDR2 is FNYEAQ. This CDR3 comprises 18 residues. Written as DNA, the CDR3 is TGTGCCAGCAGACGGACAGGGGGTCTGAATACGGGTGATGAAAAACTGTTTTTT. Amino acid sequence: CASRRTGGLNTGDEKLFF.

This chain joins TRBV2 and TRBJ1-1, with D unresolved. The V end was cut by 7 bases, the J end by 0 bases, with 9 bases between. The CDR3 runs to 13 residues. Germline CDR1 reads SNHLY; CDR2 reads FYNNEI. In nucleotides, the CDR3 is TGTGCCAGCACCCCGGGGTTGAACACTGAAGCTTTCTTT. This gives the protein CASTPGLNTEAFF.

The chain is built from TRBV2 and TRBJ2-7; unclear D gene. Germline V gene data show CDR1 as SNHLY and CDR2 as FYNNEI. V was trimmed by 8 bases and J by 3 bases, leaving 11 bases between them. This CDR3 has 12 residues. The CDR3 spells CASESVNYEQYF. CDR3 DNA sequence: TGTGCCAGCGAATCGGTAAACTACGAGCAGTACTTC.

The chain has TRBV7-8 and TRBJ2-6; 7 nucleotides agree with TRBD1. Per germline, CDR1 SGHVS and CDR2 FQNEAQ. Germline trimming cut 3 bases from V and 0 bases from J; bases unmatched to any gene: 2. The CDR3 consists of 16 residues. The CDR3 loop reads CASSLDRHSGANVLTF. The DNA for the CDR3 is TGTGCCAGCAGCTTGGACAGGCACTCTGGGGCCAACGTCCTGACTTTC. The entire variable domain, with the rest obtained from reference TRBV7-8 and TRBJ2-6, is as follows: GAGVSQSPRYKVAKRGQDVALRCDPISGHVSLFWYQQALGQGPEFLTYFQNEAQLDKSGLPSDRFFAERPEGSVSTLKIQRTQQEDSAVYLCASSLDRHSGANVLTFGAGSRLTVL.

This chain links TRBV5-1 with TRBJ2-5, with 9 nucleotides matching TRBD1. The assigned J gene may be wrong: the sequence end matches TRBJ2-7 better. CDR1 SGHRS and CDR2 YFSETQ come from the germline V gene. CDR3 size: 15 residues. The CDR3 is CASSRVDRGWDEQYF. CDR3 coding DNA: TGCGCCAGCAGCCGGGTGGACAGGGGTTGGGACGAGCAGTACTTC.

The chain joins TRBV6-5 to TRBJ1-1; 9 positions match TRBD1. V lost 5 bases to trimming and J lost 1 base; unmatched junction nucleotides: 5. Germline V lookup: CDR1 MNHEY, CDR2 SVGAGI. This CDR3 comprises 15 residues. The CDR3, as DNA: TGTGCCAGCAGTCCTGGGACAGGGTCGAACACTGAAGCTTTCTTT. Encoded protein: CASSPGTGSNTEAFF.

J is TRBJ1-4 and V is TRBV29-1; 10 nucleotides agree with TRBD1. Trimming at V came to 8 bases and at J to 2 bases, leaving 8 bases not matched to a gene. Per the germline V gene, CDR1 is SQVTM and CDR2 is ANQGSEA. This CDR3 has 15 amino acids. CDR3 nucleotide sequence: TGCAGCTCCGTGCGGACAGGGGGGACTAATGAAAAACTGTTTTTT. It translates to CSSVRTGGTNEKLFF.

The chain is built from TRBV11-3 and TRBJ2-1; TRBD2 matches at 15 bases. The CDR3 covers 18 residues. With V trimmed by 4 bases and J by 2 bases, 6 bases remained unmatched. Germline V gene sequence: CDR1 SGHNT, CDR2 YENEEA. CDR3 in amino acids: CASSSGTSGGRPYNEQFF. DNA for the CDR3: TGTGCCAGCAGCTCAGGGACTAGCGGGGGGAGGCCCTACAATGAGCAGTTCTTC.

The chain links TRBV6-5 to TRBJ1-1; TRBD1 might be the D (5 bases). V dropped 6 bases and J dropped 6 bases, with 17 bases sitting between them. The CDR3 has 14 residues. Germline CDR1 MNHEY, CDR2 SVGAGI. The CDR3: CASRTSPGGAEAFF. The CDR3 DNA reads as TGTGCCAGCAGAACCTCTCCAGGAGGGGCTGAAGCTTTCTTT.

This rearrangement joins TRBV19 to TRBJ2-5, with a possible D match to TRBD1 (5 bases). Germline-derived CDR1 and CDR2 are LNHDA and SQIVND (reference sequence). This CDR3 contains 17 residues. Trimming cost V 4 bases and J 2 bases, with 20 bases left between them. The CDR3 sequence: CASSKGVGIWEQETQYF. Written as DNA, the CDR3 is TGTGCCAGTAGTAAAGGGGTGGGAATTTGGGAACAAGAGACCCAGTACTTC.

V gene TRBV19 combines with J gene TRBJ1-6; possible D gene TRBD1, 5 bases. The V end lost 10 bases, the J end lost 7 bases, and 11 bases lay between the germline ends. The CDR3 is made up of 12 amino acids. In germline, CDR1 is LNHDA, CDR2 SQIVND (reference sequence). The CDR3 region has the DNA TGTGCCACCGAAGGGGTCAATTCACCCCTCCACTTT. This gives the protein CATEGVNSPLHF.

V usage is TRBV7-9 and J usage is TRBJ2-7, with 9 bases that match TRBD1. Germline V gives CDR1 SEHNR, CDR2 FQNEAQ (reference sequence). The CDR3 has 16 residues. The V and J ends lost 5 bases and 2 bases, in that order; junction bases with no gene match: 10. Here the CDR3 reads CASSQTPGQGPYEQYF. CDR3 DNA: TGTGCCAGCAGCCAAACGCCGGGACAGGGTCCCTACGAGCAGTACTTC. Full variable domain (remainder filled in from reference TRBV7-9 and TRBJ2-7): DTGVSQNPRHKITKRGQNVTFRCDPISEHNRLYWYRQTLGQGPEFLTYFQNEAQLEKSRLLSDRFSAERPKGSFSTLEIQRTEQGDSAMYLCASSQTPGQGPYEQYFGPGTRLTVT.

V usage is TRBV5-3 and J usage is TRBJ2-7; the match to TRBD1 covers 8 bases. TRBV5-3 is classed as an ORF, of uncertain function. There are 9 residues in the CDR3. Germline trimming cut 10 bases from V and 11 bases from J; bases unmatched to any gene: 5. The CDR3 DNA reads TGTGCCGGACAGGACAGGGAGTACTTC. Its translation: CAGQDREYF.

This chain connects TRBV7-9 to TRBJ2-3, with D hard to call. The CDR3 length is 15 residues. Trimming removed 0 bases from V and 1 base from J, with 8 bases in between. CDR1 is SEHNR, CDR2 FQNEAQ, per germline (reference sequence). CDR3 in amino acids: CASSLAEMRTDTQYF. The CDR3 DNA is TGTGCCAGCAGCTTAGCGGAGATGCGCACAGATACGCAGTATTTT.

The rearrangement joins TRBV6-1 to TRBJ1-2; no reliable D call. This CDR3 spans 13 amino acids. Germline loops: CDR1 MNHNS, CDR2 SASEGT. V was pared by 1 base and J by 8 bases, with 11 bases between. Here the CDR3 DNA reads TGTGCCAGCAGTGAAGACCCCGCCGGGGGCTACACCTTC. This sequence encodes CASSEDPAGGYTF.

V is TRBV7-8 and J is TRBJ1-5; no clear D gene. Trimming pared 3 bases from V and 4 bases from J, leaving 10 bases between. The CDR3 has 14 residues. Germline V lookup: CDR1 SGHVS, CDR2 FQNEAQ. The CDR3 sequence: CASSFIPGNQPQHF. The CDR3 nucleotides are TGTGCCAGCAGCTTCATTCCGGGGAATCAGCCCCAGCATTTT.

The chain uses TRBV7-3 and TRBJ1-5, with TRBD1 as a possible D gene (6 bases). V lost 10 bases to trimming and J lost 4 bases, with 14 bases between them. This CDR3 region has 13 residues. Germline CDR1 SGHTA, CDR2 FQGTGA. Here the CDR3 reads CATTGNLNQPQHF. DNA for the CDR3: TGTGCCACCACAGGGAATCTAAATCAGCCCCAGCATTTT.

The rearrangement joins TRBV9 to TRBJ2-1, with D perhaps TRBD2 (6 bases). Germline lookup yields CDR1 SGDLS and CDR2 YYNGEE. The CDR3 has 15 residues. Between the trimmed V and J ends, which lost 0 bases and 9 bases, there was a span of 16 bases. CDR3 DNA sequence: TGTGCCAGCAGCGTAGGCGGGTCCTTCGGGGGTGAGCAGTTCTTC. Amino acids: CASSVGGSFGGEQFF. Together with reference TRBV9 and TRBJ2-1, the CDR3 gives the full variable domain: DSGVTQTPKHLITATGQRVTLRCSPRSGDLSVYWYQQSLDQGLQFLIQYYNGEERAKGNILERFSAQQFPDLHSELNLSSLELGDSALYFCASSVGGSFGGEQFFGPGTRLTVL.

The V and J genes are TRBV5-1 and TRBJ2-7; D might be TRBD2 (5 bases). The V gene lost 2 bases and the J gene lost 7 bases, with 16 bases spanning the gap. Germline CDR1 and CDR2: SGHRS and YFSETQ. The length of the CDR3 is 14 residues. CDR3 sequence reads: CASSFTSSTGEQYF. CDR3 DNA sequence: TGCGCCAGCAGCTTCACGAGCAGTACGGGGGAGCAGTACTTC.